These T cell receptor beta chains were read from a single sample in a study of T cells in Graves' hyperthyroidism and ophthalmopathy. TCRdb re-called the multiplex PCR reads through MiXCR, storing one row per CDR3 protein. The repertoire consists of about 640,000 distinct CDR3 sequences, with roughly 20% occurring once and the leading ten covering more than 30%. Sequencing used blood. These receptors were obtained from a man aged 25-45 years with Graves' ophthalmopathy. The CDR3 runs from the conserved cysteine through the conserved F or W. The D gene is left open where the match is weak. Only part of the rows carry a size: once, few, many, or a class if the clone is expanded.

d_call: NA; v_call: TRBV6-1; clone_size: few; j_call: TRBJ2-5; cdr3_nt: TGTGCCAGCACCGGGATACAAGAGACCCAGTACTTC; cdr3_aa: CASTGIQETQYF
d_call: NA; v_call: TRBV19; clone_size: NA; j_call: TRBJ1-5; cdr3_nt: TGTGCCAGTTCACAACAGGGATTTGGTCAGCCCCAGCATTTT; cdr3_aa: CASSQQGFGQPQHF
d_call: TRBD2; v_call: TRBV11-2; clone_size: many; j_call: TRBJ2-1; cdr3_nt: TGTGCCAGCAGCTACCGACTAGCGGGAGCTCTGGATGAGCAGTTCTTC; cdr3_aa: CASSYRLAGALDEQFF
d_call: TRBD2; v_call: TRBV28; clone_size: NA; j_call: TRBJ2-2; cdr3_nt: TGTGCCAGCAGTTCCCCCGGGGGAGGGGCCGGGGAGCTGTTTTTT; cdr3_aa: CASSSPGGGAGELFF
d_call: NA; v_call: TRBV6-2/TRBV6-3; clone_size: few; j_call: TRBJ2-1; cdr3_nt: TGTGCCAGCAGTTACTCGATTGCGACATCCCATGAGCAGTTCTTC; cdr3_aa: CASSYSIATSHEQFF
d_call: NA; v_call: TRBV28; clone_size: few; j_call: TRBJ2-7; cdr3_nt: TGTGCCAGCAGTGCGGTAAGCTCCTACGAGCAGTACTTC; cdr3_aa: CASSAVSSYEQYF
d_call: TRBD1; v_call: TRBV5-1; clone_size: NA; j_call: TRBJ1-5; cdr3_nt: TGCGCCAGCAGCTTAGGGACAGGGGGTAGCAGCAATCAGCCCCAGCATTTT; cdr3_aa: CASSLGTGGSSNQPQHF
d_call: TRBD2; v_call: TRBV7-6; clone_size: many; j_call: TRBJ2-7; cdr3_nt: TGTGCCAGCAGCTTAATAGCGGGAGATTTGCCCTACGAGCAGTACTTC; cdr3_aa: CASSLIAGDLPYEQYF
d_call: NA; v_call: TRBV7-9; clone_size: NA; j_call: TRBJ1-4; cdr3_nt: TGTGCCAGCAGCTTAGGGGACACCTCTAATGAAAAACTGTTTTTT; cdr3_aa: CASSLGDTSNEKLFF
d_call: TRBD2; v_call: TRBV24-1; clone_size: NA; j_call: TRBJ2-1; cdr3_nt: TGTGCCACCAGTGACCCGGGGACTAGCGGGAGGAGCTCCTACAATGAGCAGTTCTTC; cdr3_aa: CATSDPGTSGRSSYNEQFF
d_call: NA; v_call: TRBV27; clone_size: once; j_call: TRBJ1-5; cdr3_nt: TGTGCCAGCAGTGTACCGGGTGGGCCCCAGCATTTT; cdr3_aa: CASSVPGGPQHF
d_call: TRBD1; v_call: TRBV5-1; clone_size: few; j_call: TRBJ1-2; cdr3_nt: TGCGCCAGCAGCTTCACCGGGACAGGGGTTGTCTATGGCTACACCTTC; cdr3_aa: CASSFTGTGVVYGYTF
d_call: NA; v_call: TRBV18; clone_size: many; j_call: TRBJ1-5; cdr3_nt: TGTGCCAGCTCAACCGGGACGAATCAGCCCCAGCATTTT; cdr3_aa: CASSTGTNQPQHF
d_call: TRBD1; v_call: TRBV6-1; clone_size: many; j_call: TRBJ1-2; cdr3_nt: TGTGCCAGCAGTGCTGACAGGGAGAAGGATGGCTACACCTTC; cdr3_aa: CASSADREKDGYTF
d_call: NA; v_call: TRBV12-3/TRBV12-4; clone_size: few; j_call: TRBJ2-2; cdr3_nt: TGTGCCAGCAGTTTAGGGCTCCAGCGACCCACCGGGGAGCTGTTTTTT; cdr3_aa: CASSLGLQRPTGELFF
d_call: TRBD2; v_call: TRBV6-2/TRBV6-3; clone_size: NA; j_call: TRBJ2-3; cdr3_nt: TGTGCCAGCAGTATGACAGCGGGAGTCCTGATGGGCACAGATACGCAGTATTTT; cdr3_aa: CASSMTAGVLMGTDTQYF
d_call: NA; v_call: TRBV7-9; clone_size: many; j_call: TRBJ2-3; cdr3_nt: TGTGCCAGCAGCTTAGCAGTAGCCTCTAGCACAGATACGCAGTATTTT; cdr3_aa: CASSLAVASSTDTQYF
d_call: TRBD2; v_call: TRBV27; clone_size: NA; j_call: TRBJ2-1; cdr3_nt: TGTGCCAGCAGTCCAGGACTAGGGTGGGGCAATGAGCAGTTCTTC; cdr3_aa: CASSPGLGWGNEQFF
d_call: TRBD2; v_call: TRBV24-1; clone_size: few; j_call: TRBJ2-3; cdr3_nt: TGTGCCACCAGTGATTTCCCGCCTCTAGCGGGACCAGATACGCAGTATTTT; cdr3_aa: CATSDFPPLAGPDTQYF
d_call: TRBD1; v_call: TRBV6-1; clone_size: few; j_call: TRBJ2-7; cdr3_nt: TGTGCCAGCAGTGAGAGACAGGGATCCTACGAGCAGTACTTC; cdr3_aa: CASSERQGSYEQYF
d_call: TRBD2; v_call: TRBV6-1; clone_size: NA; j_call: TRBJ2-1; cdr3_nt: TGTGCCAGCAGTGAAGCGGGGACGGGGGGGAATGAGCAGTTCTTC; cdr3_aa: CASSEAGTGGNEQFF
d_call: TRBD1; v_call: TRBV12-3/TRBV12-4; clone_size: NA; j_call: TRBJ1-2; cdr3_nt: TGTGCCAGCAGTTCACGAGGAGGGGGCCCCCCAATTGATGGCTACACCTTC; cdr3_aa: CASSSRGGGPPIDGYTF
d_call: TRBD2; v_call: TRBV7-2; clone_size: few; j_call: TRBJ2-1; cdr3_nt: TGTGCCAGCAGCGCAATCCGGACTAGCGGAAACAATGAGCAGTTCTTC; cdr3_aa: CASSAIRTSGNNEQFF
d_call: NA; v_call: TRBV29-1; clone_size: once; j_call: TRBJ1-3; cdr3_nt: TGCAGCGTTGTGACTGCTAACTCTGGAAACACCATATATTTT; cdr3_aa: CSVVTANSGNTIYF
d_call: NA; v_call: TRBV20-1; clone_size: NA; j_call: TRBJ1-1; cdr3_nt: TGCAGTGCCACTGAGGGGTATACTGAAGCTTTCTTT; cdr3_aa: CSATEGYTEAFF
d_call: NA; v_call: TRBV7-9; clone_size: many; j_call: TRBJ2-7; cdr3_nt: TGTGCCAGCAGCTTAGCAGTAGGGGCGAAAGCCTACGAGCAGTACTTC; cdr3_aa: CASSLAVGAKAYEQYF
d_call: NA; v_call: TRBV2; clone_size: many; j_call: TRBJ1-5; cdr3_nt: TGTGCCAGCAGCTCTCAGGGTAACAGCAATCAGCCCCAGCATTTT; cdr3_aa: CASSSQGNSNQPQHF
d_call: NA; v_call: TRBV6-1; clone_size: few; j_call: TRBJ2-1; cdr3_nt: TGTGCCAGCAGCGAGGGACTCCTCTACAATGAGCAGTTCTTC; cdr3_aa: CASSEGLLYNEQFF
d_call: NA; v_call: TRBV27; clone_size: many; j_call: TRBJ2-7; cdr3_nt: TGTGCCAGCATCTCCGCCGGGATTGATGCCTACGAGCAGTACTTC; cdr3_aa: CASISAGIDAYEQYF
d_call: NA; v_call: TRBV28; clone_size: many; j_call: TRBJ2-3; cdr3_nt: TGTGCCAGCAGAAGGACTAGCACAGATACGCAGTATTTT; cdr3_aa: CASRRTSTDTQYF
d_call: NA; v_call: TRBV7-6; clone_size: few; j_call: TRBJ2-7; cdr3_nt: TGTGCCAGCAGCCCTGATTTCGGTTACGAGCAGTACTTC; cdr3_aa: CASSPDFGYEQYF
d_call: NA; v_call: TRBV7-2; clone_size: NA; j_call: TRBJ2-5; cdr3_nt: TGTGCCAGCAGCTTAGGTTCCTGGAGAGAGACCCAGTACTTC; cdr3_aa: CASSLGSWRETQYF
d_call: NA; v_call: TRBV5-1; clone_size: NA; j_call: TRBJ2-3; cdr3_nt: TGCGCCAGCAGCTTGGTGGGGGACGATACGCAGTATTTT; cdr3_aa: CASSLVGDDTQYF
d_call: TRBD1; v_call: TRBV7-9; clone_size: few; j_call: TRBJ1-4; cdr3_nt: TGTGCCAGCAGCCGACAGGGGCGGGAGGAAAAACTGTTTTTT; cdr3_aa: CASSRQGREEKLFF
d_call: TRBD2; v_call: TRBV7-3; clone_size: NA; j_call: TRBJ2-1; cdr3_nt: TGTGCCAGCAGCCCCCGGGCGGGAGGCTGGGATGAGCAGTTCTTC; cdr3_aa: CASSPRAGGWDEQFF
d_call: NA; v_call: TRBV9; clone_size: NA; j_call: TRBJ2-2; cdr3_nt: TGTGCCAGCAGCGACCGACTAACGGGACACACCGGGGAGCTGTTTTTT; cdr3_aa: CASSDRLTGHTGELFF
d_call: TRBD1; v_call: TRBV4-1; clone_size: few; j_call: TRBJ1-4; cdr3_nt: TGCGCCAGCAGGTTCCCGGGACAGGGGGAGGAAAAACTGTTTTTT; cdr3_aa: CASRFPGQGEEKLFF
d_call: TRBD2; v_call: TRBV19; clone_size: NA; j_call: TRBJ2-3; cdr3_nt: TGTGCCAGTAGGTCGGCGGGAGAGGGGGATACGCAGTATTTT; cdr3_aa: CASRSAGEGDTQYF
d_call: NA; v_call: TRBV13; clone_size: many; j_call: TRBJ1-6; cdr3_nt: TGTGCCAGCAGCTTAGGACAGGGCCGCAATTCACCCCTCCACTTT; cdr3_aa: CASSLGQGRNSPLHF
d_call: TRBD1; v_call: TRBV6-1; clone_size: few; j_call: TRBJ2-2; cdr3_nt: TGTGCCAGCAGTTTGGACAGGGGCCCATTGAGCGGGGAGCTGTTTTTT; cdr3_aa: CASSLDRGPLSGELFF
d_call: NA; v_call: TRBV6-1; clone_size: NA; j_call: TRBJ1-2; cdr3_nt: TGTGCCAGCAGCCCGTCCCTGGGCTATGGCTACACCTTC; cdr3_aa: CASSPSLGYGYTF
d_call: TRBD2; v_call: TRBV9; clone_size: NA; j_call: TRBJ2-1; cdr3_nt: TGTGCCAGCAGTATGACTAGCGGGAGCCTCTATGAGCAGTTCTTC; cdr3_aa: CASSMTSGSLYEQFF
d_call: NA; v_call: TRBV6-1; clone_size: many; j_call: TRBJ1-1; cdr3_nt: TGTGCCAGCAGTGTCTCAGGGGCCCTGAACACTGAAGCTTTCTTT; cdr3_aa: CASSVSGALNTEAFF
d_call: NA; v_call: TRBV5-1; clone_size: few; j_call: TRBJ1-1; cdr3_nt: TGCGCCAGCAGCTTGGGGGGGGGCAGCGGCTCCACTGAAGCTTTCTTT; cdr3_aa: CASSLGGGSGSTEAFF
d_call: TRBD1; v_call: TRBV6-1; clone_size: NA; j_call: TRBJ2-7; cdr3_nt: TGTGCCAGCACCTCCAGCGGGACAGGGAACCCCTACGAGCAGTACTTC; cdr3_aa: CASTSSGTGNPYEQYF
d_call: NA; v_call: TRBV30; clone_size: NA; j_call: TRBJ2-1; cdr3_nt: TGTGCCTGGAGTGTACTTCAGGGAGCGGTCAATGAGCAGTTCTTC; cdr3_aa: CAWSVLQGAVNEQFF
d_call: NA; v_call: TRBV27; clone_size: NA; j_call: TRBJ2-3; cdr3_nt: TGTGCCACCATGGGGAGGACAGATACGCAGTATTTT; cdr3_aa: CATMGRTDTQYF
d_call: NA; v_call: TRBV6-5; clone_size: NA; j_call: TRBJ2-7; cdr3_nt: TGTGCCAGCAGTTATGGGGGACATGCCTACGAGCAGTACTTC; cdr3_aa: CASSYGGHAYEQYF
d_call: TRBD1; v_call: TRBV28; clone_size: NA; j_call: TRBJ2-7; cdr3_nt: TGTGCCAGCGACTCGCCGGGACAGGGTTCCCACGAGCAGTACTTC; cdr3_aa: CASDSPGQGSHEQYF
d_call: TRBD2; v_call: TRBV24-1; clone_size: few; j_call: TRBJ2-3; cdr3_nt: TGTGCCACCAGTGATTTCGACGGGAGGGCCGGGGAAACAGATACGCAGTATTTT; cdr3_aa: CATSDFDGRAGETDTQYF
d_call: NA; v_call: TRBV7-2; clone_size: few; j_call: TRBJ1-6; cdr3_nt: TGTGCCAGCAGCGCCGGGAGACCCGGCAGTTCACCCCTCCACTTT; cdr3_aa: CASSAGRPGSSPLHF
d_call: TRBD2; v_call: TRBV28; clone_size: many; j_call: TRBJ2-2; cdr3_nt: TGTGCCAGCAGTTTCAGAAGCGGGAGGGCCGGGAACACCGGGGAGCTGTTTTTT; cdr3_aa: CASSFRSGRAGNTGELFF